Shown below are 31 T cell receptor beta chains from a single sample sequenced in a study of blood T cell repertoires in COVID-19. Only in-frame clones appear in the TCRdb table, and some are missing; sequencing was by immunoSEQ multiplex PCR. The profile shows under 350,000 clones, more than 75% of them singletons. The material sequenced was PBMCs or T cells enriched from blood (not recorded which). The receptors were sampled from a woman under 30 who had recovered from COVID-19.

CDR3 protein: CASSQGVQGNEKLFF. The CDR3 DNA follows: TGTGCCAGCAGCCAGGGTGTTCAGGGGAATGAAAAACTGTTTTTT. The rearrangement uses TRBV3-1 (or the pseudogene TRBV3-2) and TRBJ1-4; a possible D gene is TRBD1 (6 bases). Between the trimmed V and J ends, which lost 3 bases and 5 bases, there was a span of 13 bases. This CDR3 has 15 amino acids. The germline CDR1 and CDR2 sequences are LGHDT and YNNKEL (reference sequence).

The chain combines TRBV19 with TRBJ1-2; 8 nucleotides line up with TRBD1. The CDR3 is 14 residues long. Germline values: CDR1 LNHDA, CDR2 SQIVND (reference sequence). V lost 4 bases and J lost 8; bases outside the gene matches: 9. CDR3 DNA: TGTGCCAGTAGTACCGCGAGACAGGGGACAGGCTACACCTTC. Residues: CASSTARQGTGYTF.

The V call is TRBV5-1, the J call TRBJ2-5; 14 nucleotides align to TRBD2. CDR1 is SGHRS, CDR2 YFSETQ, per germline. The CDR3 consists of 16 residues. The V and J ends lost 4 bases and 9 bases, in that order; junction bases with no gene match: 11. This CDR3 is CASSVGLAGEAGPQYF. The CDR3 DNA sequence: TGCGCCAGCAGCGTGGGACTAGCGGGGGAGGCGGGGCCCCAGTACTTC.

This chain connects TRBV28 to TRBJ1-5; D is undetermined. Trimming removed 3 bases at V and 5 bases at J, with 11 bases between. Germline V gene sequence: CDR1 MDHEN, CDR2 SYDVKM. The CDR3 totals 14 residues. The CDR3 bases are TGTGCCAGCAGTTTCATCGGGGAACATCAGCCCCAGCATTTT. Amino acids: CASSFIGEHQPQHF.

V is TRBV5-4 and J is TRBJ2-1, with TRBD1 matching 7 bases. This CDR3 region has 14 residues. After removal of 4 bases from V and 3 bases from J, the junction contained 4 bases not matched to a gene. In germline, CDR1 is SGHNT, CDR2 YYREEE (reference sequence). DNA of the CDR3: TGTGCCAGCAGCGGGAGACAGGGCTACAATGAGCAGTTCTTC. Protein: CASSGRQGYNEQFF.

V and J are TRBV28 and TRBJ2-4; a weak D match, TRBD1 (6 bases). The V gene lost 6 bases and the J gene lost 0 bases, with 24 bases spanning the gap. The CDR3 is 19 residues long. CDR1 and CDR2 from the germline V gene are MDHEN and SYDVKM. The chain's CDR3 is CASRNFRNTGPLAKNIQYF. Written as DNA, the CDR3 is TGTGCCAGCAGAAACTTCCGGAATACAGGGCCCCTAGCCAAAAACATTCAGTACTTC.

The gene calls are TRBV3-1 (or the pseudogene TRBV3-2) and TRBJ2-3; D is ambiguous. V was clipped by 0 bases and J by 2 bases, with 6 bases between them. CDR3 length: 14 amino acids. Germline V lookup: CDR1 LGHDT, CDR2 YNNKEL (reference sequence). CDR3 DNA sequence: TGTGCCAGCAGCCAAGACCCCGTCACAGATACGCAGTATTTT. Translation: CASSQDPVTDTQYF.

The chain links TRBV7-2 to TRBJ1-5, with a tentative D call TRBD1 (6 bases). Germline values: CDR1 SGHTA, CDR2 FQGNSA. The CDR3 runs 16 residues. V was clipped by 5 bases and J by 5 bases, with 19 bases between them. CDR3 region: CASSPNGVGGYQPQHF. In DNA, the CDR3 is TGTGCCAGCAGCCCAAATGGGGTAGGGGGATATCAGCCCCAGCATTTT.

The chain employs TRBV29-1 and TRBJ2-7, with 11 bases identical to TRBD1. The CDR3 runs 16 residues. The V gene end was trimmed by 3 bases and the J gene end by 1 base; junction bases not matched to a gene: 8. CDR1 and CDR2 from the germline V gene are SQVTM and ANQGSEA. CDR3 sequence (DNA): TGCAGCGTTGACCCCGGGGGACAGGGGGGATCCTACGAGCAGTACTTC. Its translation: CSVDPGGQGGSYEQYF.

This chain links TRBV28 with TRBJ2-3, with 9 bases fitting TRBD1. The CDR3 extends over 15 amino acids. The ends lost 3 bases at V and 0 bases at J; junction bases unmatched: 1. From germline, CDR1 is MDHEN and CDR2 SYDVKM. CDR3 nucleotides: TGTGCCAGCAGTTTGGGACAGGGTAGCACAGATACGCAGTATTTT. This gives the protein CASSLGQGSTDTQYF.

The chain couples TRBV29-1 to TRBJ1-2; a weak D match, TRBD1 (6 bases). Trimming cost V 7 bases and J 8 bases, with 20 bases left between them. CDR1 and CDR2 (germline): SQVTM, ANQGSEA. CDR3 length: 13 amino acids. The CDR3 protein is CSARGPGSMGYTF. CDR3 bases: TGCAGCGCCAGGGGCCCGGGTTCTATGGGCTACACCTTC.

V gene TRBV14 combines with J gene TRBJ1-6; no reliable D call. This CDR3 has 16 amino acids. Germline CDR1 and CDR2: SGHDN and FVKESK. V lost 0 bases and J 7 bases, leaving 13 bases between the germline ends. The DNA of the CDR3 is TGTGCCAGCAGCCAAGATTTGGTACAGTACAATTCACCCCTCCACTTT. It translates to CASSQDLVQYNSPLHF.

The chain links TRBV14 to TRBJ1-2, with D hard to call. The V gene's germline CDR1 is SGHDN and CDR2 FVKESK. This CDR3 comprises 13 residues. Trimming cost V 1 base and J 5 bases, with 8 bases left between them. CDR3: CASSQVRGYGYTF. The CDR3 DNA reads TGTGCCAGCAGCCAAGTCCGAGGGTATGGCTACACCTTC.

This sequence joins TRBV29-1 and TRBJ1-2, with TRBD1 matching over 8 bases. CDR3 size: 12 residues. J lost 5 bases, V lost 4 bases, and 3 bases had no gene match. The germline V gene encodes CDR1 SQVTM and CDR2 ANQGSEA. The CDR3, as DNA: TGCAGCGTTGTGAACAGGGGGTATGGCTACACCTTC. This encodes CSVVNRGYGYTF.

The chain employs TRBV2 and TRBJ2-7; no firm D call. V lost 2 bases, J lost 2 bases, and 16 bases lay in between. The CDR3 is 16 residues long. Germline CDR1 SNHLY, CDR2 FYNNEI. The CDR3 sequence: CASSEPRRPNPYEQYF. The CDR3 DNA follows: TGTGCCAGCAGTGAACCTCGCAGGCCTAATCCCTACGAGCAGTACTTC.

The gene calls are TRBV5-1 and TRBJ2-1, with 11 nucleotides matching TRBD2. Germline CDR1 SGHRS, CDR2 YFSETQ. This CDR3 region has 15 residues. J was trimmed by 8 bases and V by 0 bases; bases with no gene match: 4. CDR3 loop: CASSLGTSGSYEQFF. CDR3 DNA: TGCGCCAGCAGCTTGGGAACTAGCGGGAGTTATGAGCAGTTCTTC.

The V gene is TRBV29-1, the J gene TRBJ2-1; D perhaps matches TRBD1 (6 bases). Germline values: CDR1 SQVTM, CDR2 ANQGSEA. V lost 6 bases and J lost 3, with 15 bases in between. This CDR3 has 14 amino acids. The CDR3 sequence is CSVQGSENYNEQFF. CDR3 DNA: TGCAGCGTACAGGGTTCGGAAAACTACAATGAGCAGTTCTTC.

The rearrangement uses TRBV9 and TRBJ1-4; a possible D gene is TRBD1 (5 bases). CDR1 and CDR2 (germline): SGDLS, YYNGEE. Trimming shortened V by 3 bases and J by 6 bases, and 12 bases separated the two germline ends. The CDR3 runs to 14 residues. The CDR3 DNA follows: TGTGCCAGCAGCGGGGGCCGTTGGTATGAAAAACTGTTTTTT. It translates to CASSGGRWYEKLFF.

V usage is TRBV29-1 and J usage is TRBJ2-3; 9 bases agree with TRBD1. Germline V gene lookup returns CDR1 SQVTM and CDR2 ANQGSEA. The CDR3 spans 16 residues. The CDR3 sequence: CTPYPDRGYETDTQYF. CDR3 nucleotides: TGCACACCATACCCAGACAGGGGGTATGAAACAGATACGCAGTATTTT.

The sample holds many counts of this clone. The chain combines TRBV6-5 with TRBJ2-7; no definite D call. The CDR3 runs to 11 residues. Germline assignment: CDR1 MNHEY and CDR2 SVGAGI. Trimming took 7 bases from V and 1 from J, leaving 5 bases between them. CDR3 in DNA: TGTGCCAGCATCAGGTCCTACGAGCAGTACTTC. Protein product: CASIRSYEQYF.

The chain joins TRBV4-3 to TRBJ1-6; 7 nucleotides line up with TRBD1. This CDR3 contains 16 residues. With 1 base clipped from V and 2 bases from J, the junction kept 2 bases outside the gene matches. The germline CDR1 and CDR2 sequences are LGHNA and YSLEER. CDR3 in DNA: TGCGCCAGCAGCCAAGTTCAGGGGGCCTATAATTCACCCCTCCACTTT. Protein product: CASSQVQGAYNSPLHF.

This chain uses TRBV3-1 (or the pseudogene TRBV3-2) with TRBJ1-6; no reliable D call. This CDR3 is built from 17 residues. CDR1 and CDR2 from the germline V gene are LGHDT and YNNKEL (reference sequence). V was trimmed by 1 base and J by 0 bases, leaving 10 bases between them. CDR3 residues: CASSQGHAYSYNSPLHF. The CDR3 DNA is TGTGCCAGCAGCCAAGGACATGCCTACTCCTATAATTCACCCCTCCACTTT.

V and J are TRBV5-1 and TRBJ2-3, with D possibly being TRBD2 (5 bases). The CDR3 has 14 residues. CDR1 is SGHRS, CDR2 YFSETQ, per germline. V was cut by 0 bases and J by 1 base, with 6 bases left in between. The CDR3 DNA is TGCGCCAGCAGCTTGGGAGGGCGCACAGATACGCAGTATTTT. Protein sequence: CASSLGGRTDTQYF. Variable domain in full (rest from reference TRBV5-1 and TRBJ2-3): KAGVTQTPRYLIKTRGQQVTLSCSPISGHRSVSWYQQTPGQGLQFLFEYFSETQRNKGNFPGRFSGRQFSNSRSEMNVSTLELGDSALYLCASSLGGRTDTQYFGPGTRLTVL.

Written as DNA, the CDR3 is TGTGCCAGCAGCCAGACAGGGTCTAATGAAAAACTGTTTTTT. It yields the protein CASSQTGSNEKLFF. This sequence joins TRBV4-2 and TRBJ1-4; 7 bases match TRBD1. The J segment lost 3 bases and the V segment lost 3 bases, leaving 1 base of the junction unmatched. In germline, CDR1 is LGHNA, CDR2 YNFKEQ. This CDR3 spans 14 amino acids.

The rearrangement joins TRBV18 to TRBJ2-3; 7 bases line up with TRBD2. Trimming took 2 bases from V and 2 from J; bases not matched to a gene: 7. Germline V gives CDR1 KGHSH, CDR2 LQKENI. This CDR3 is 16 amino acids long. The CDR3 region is CASSPVGTTDTDTQYF. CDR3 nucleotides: TGTGCCAGCTCACCAGTTGGGACTACCGACACAGATACGCAGTATTTT.

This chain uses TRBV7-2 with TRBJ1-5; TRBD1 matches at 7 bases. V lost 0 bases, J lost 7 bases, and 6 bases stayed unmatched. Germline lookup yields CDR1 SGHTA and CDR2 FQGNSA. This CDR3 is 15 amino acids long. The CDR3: CASSLADRARQPQHF. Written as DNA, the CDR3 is TGTGCCAGCAGCTTAGCAGACAGGGCGAGACAGCCCCAGCATTTT.

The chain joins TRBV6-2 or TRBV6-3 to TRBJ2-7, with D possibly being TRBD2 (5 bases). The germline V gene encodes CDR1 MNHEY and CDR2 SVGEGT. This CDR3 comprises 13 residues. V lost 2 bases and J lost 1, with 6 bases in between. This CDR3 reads CASSYRGSYEQYF. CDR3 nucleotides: TGTGCCAGCAGTTACCGGGGTTCCTACGAGCAGTACTTC.

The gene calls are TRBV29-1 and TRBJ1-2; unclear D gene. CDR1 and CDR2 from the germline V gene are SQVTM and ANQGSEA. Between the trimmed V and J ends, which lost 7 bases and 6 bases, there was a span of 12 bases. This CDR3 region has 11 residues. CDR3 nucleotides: TGCAGCGGCGGGGAAATGGATGGCTACACCTTC. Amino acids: CSGGEMDGYTF.

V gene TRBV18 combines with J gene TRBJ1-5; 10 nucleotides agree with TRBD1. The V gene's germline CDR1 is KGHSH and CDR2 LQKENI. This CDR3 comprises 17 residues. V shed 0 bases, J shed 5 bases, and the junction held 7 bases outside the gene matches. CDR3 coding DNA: TGTGCCAGCTCACCACCGTTAGGACAGGGGGTCGATCAGCCCCAGCATTTT. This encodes CASSPPLGQGVDQPQHF.

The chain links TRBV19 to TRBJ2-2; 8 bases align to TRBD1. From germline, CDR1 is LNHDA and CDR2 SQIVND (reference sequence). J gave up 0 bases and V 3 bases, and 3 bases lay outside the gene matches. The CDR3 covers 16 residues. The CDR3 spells CASSMKQGANTGELFF. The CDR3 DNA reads TGTGCCAGTAGTATGAAACAGGGGGCGAACACCGGGGAGCTGTTTTTT.

CDR3 amino acids: CASSRQERTYNSPLHF. In nucleotides, the CDR3 is TGTGCCAGCAGCCGACAAGAGAGAACCTATAATTCACCCCTCCACTTT. V usage is TRBV13 and J usage is TRBJ1-6; D is unresolved. CDR3 length: 16 amino acids. V was cut by 5 bases and J by 2 bases, with 13 bases left in between. Germline CDR1 is PRHDT and CDR2 is FYEKMQ (reference sequence).